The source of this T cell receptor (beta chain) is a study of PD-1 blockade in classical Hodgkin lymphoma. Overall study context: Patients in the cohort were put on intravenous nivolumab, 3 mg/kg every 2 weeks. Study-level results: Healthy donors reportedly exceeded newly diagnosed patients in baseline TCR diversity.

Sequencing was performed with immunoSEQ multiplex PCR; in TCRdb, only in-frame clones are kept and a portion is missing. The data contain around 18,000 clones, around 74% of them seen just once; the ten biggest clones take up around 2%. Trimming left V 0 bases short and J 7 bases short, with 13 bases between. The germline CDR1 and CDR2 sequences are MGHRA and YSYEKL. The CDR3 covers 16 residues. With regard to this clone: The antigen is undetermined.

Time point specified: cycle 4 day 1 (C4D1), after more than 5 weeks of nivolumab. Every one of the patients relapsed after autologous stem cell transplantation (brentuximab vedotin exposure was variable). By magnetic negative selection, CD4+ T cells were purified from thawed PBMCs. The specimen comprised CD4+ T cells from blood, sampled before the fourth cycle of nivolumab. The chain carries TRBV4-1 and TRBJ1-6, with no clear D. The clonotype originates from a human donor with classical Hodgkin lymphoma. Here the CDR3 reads CASSQDEQRSNSPLHF. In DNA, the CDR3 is TGCGCCAGCAGCCAAGACGAGCAGCGGTCCAATTCACCCCTCCACTTT.